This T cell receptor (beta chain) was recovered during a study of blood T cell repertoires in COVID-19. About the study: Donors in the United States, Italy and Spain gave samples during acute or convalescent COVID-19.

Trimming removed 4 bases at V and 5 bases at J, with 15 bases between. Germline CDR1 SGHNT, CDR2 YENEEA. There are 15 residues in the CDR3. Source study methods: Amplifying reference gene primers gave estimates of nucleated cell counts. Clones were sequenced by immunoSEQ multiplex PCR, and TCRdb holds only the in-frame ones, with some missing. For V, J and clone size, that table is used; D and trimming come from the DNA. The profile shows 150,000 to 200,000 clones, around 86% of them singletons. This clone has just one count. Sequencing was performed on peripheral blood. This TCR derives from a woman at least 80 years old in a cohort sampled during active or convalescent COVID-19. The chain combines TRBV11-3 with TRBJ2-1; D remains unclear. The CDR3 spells CASSSRGVQHNEQFF. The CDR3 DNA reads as TGTGCCAGCAGCTCGAGAGGTGTCCAGCACAATGAGCAGTTCTTC.